A selection of T cell receptor beta chains follows, all from one sample in a study of T cell repertoires in cytomegalovirus infection. In TCRdb, the reads were re-called with MiXCR into one record per CDR3 protein. Of about 450,000 distinct CDR3 sequences listed, under 40% are singletons. Sequencing was done on a sample of PBMCs. The receptors stem from a human donor in good health (CMV status not recorded). Some clones in this sample may be carry-over from other donors' samples. Both conserved end residues are part of each CDR3. A D gene is named only where the DNA matches it firmly. Clone sizes are given selectively: once, few, many, or a class where the clone is expanded.

d_call: .
v_call: TRBV28
j_call: TRBJ2-5
clone_size: .
cdr3_aa: CASSTPKPTGRHQETQYF
cdr3_nt: TGTGCCAGCAGCACCCCCAAGCCGACAGGTCGGCACCAAGAGACCCAGTACTTC

d_call: TRBD2
v_call: TRBV3-1
j_call: TRBJ2-5
clone_size: few
cdr3_aa: CASDPGGDRETQYF
cdr3_nt: TGTGCCAGCGACCCGGGAGGGGATCGGGAGACCCAGTACTTC

d_call: TRBD1
v_call: TRBV11-1
j_call: TRBJ2-7
clone_size: few
cdr3_aa: CASSLGRQGSPNKWYF
cdr3_nt: TGTGCCAGCAGCTTAGGAAGACAGGGTTCGCCCAACAAGTGGTACTTC

d_call: .
v_call: TRBV7-9
j_call: TRBJ1-1
clone_size: .
cdr3_aa: CASSLAQALRNTEAFF
cdr3_nt: TGTGCCAGCAGCTTAGCGCAGGCGTTAAGGAACACTGAAGCTTTCTTT

d_call: .
v_call: TRBV7-6
j_call: TRBJ2-5
clone_size: .
cdr3_aa: CDSSLVGSLKETHYF
cdr3_nt: TGTGACAGCAGCTTAGTGGGCAGCCTAAAGGAGACCCATTACTTC

d_call: TRBD1
v_call: TRBV12-3/TRBV12-4
j_call: TRBJ2-7
clone_size: many
cdr3_aa: CASSPRQGQMDEQYF
cdr3_nt: TGTGCCAGCAGTCCCAGACAGGGTCAGATGGACGAGCAGTACTTC

d_call: .
v_call: TRBV2
j_call: TRBJ1-5
clone_size: .
cdr3_aa: CASSELHGDGNQPQHF
cdr3_nt: TGTGCCAGCAGTGAACTCCACGGGGACGGCAATCAGCCCCAGCATTTT

d_call: .
v_call: TRBV4-1
j_call: TRBJ2-1
clone_size: .
cdr3_aa: CASSQDGVSYNEQFF
cdr3_nt: TGCGCCAGCAGCCAAGATGGAGTATCCTACAATGAGCAGTTCTTC

d_call: .
v_call: TRBV7-9
j_call: TRBJ1-4
clone_size: many
cdr3_aa: CASSSAQGGSNEKLFF
cdr3_nt: TGTGCCAGCAGCTCAGCCCAAGGGGGGTCAAATGAAAAACTGTTTTTT

d_call: TRBD2
v_call: TRBV4-2
j_call: TRBJ2-7
clone_size: few
cdr3_aa: CASSQGTSGGPGGYEQYF
cdr3_nt: TGTGCCAGCAGCCAAGGAACTAGCGGGGGGCCAGGCGGCTACGAGCAGTACTTC

d_call: .
v_call: TRBV7-9
j_call: TRBJ2-7
clone_size: .
cdr3_aa: CASSLEVGSYEQYF
cdr3_nt: TGTGCCAGCAGCTTAGAAGTGGGATCCTACGAGCAGTACTTC

d_call: .
v_call: TRBV20-1
j_call: TRBJ1-1
clone_size: .
cdr3_aa: CSAPDTEAFF
cdr3_nt: TGCAGTGCGCCGGACACTGAAGCTTTCTTT

d_call: TRBD1
v_call: TRBV20-1
j_call: TRBJ2-1
clone_size: .
cdr3_aa: CIPGMGTGGVPNEQFF
cdr3_nt: TGCATCCCGGGGATGGGGACAGGGGGCGTTCCCAATGAGCAGTTCTTC

d_call: TRBD2
v_call: TRBV11-2
j_call: TRBJ2-1
clone_size: .
cdr3_aa: CASSLWTSGGASYNEQFF
cdr3_nt: TGTGCCAGCAGCCTTTGGACTAGCGGGGGGGCCTCCTACAATGAGCAGTTCTTC

d_call: .
v_call: TRBV12-3/TRBV12-4
j_call: TRBJ1-5
clone_size: many
cdr3_aa: CASSLDERQPQHF
cdr3_nt: TGTGCCAGCAGTTTAGACGAAAGACAGCCCCAGCATTTT

d_call: TRBD1
v_call: TRBV28
j_call: TRBJ1-1
clone_size: .
cdr3_aa: CASSLGTGGFTEAFF
cdr3_nt: TGTGCCAGCAGTCTTGGGACAGGGGGCTTTACTGAAGCTTTCTTT

d_call: .
v_call: TRBV6-2/TRBV6-3
j_call: TRBJ2-7
clone_size: .
cdr3_aa: CASYGLGGRRSYEQYF
cdr3_nt: TGTGCCAGCTATGGCCTGGGGGGTCGGCGGTCCTACGAGCAGTACTTC

d_call: TRBD1
v_call: TRBV12-3/TRBV12-4
j_call: TRBJ1-1
clone_size: .
cdr3_aa: CASRIQGGSRGAFF
cdr3_nt: TGTGCCAGCAGGATACAGGGGGGTAGCCGTGGAGCTTTCTTT

d_call: TRBD1
v_call: TRBV19
j_call: TRBJ2-7
clone_size: .
cdr3_aa: CASSPGQSSTYEQYF
cdr3_nt: TGTGCCAGTAGTCCGGGACAGTCAAGCACCTACGAGCAGTACTTC

d_call: .
v_call: TRBV7-9
j_call: TRBJ1-3
clone_size: many
cdr3_aa: CASSFHPTGSSGNTIYF
cdr3_nt: TGTGCCAGCAGCTTCCACCCGACGGGCAGCTCTGGAAACACCATATATTTT

d_call: TRBD1
v_call: TRBV7-6
j_call: TRBJ2-1
clone_size: many
cdr3_aa: CASSFYGTGTSNEQFF
cdr3_nt: TGTGCCAGCAGCTTTTACGGGACAGGGACTTCGAATGAGCAGTTCTTC

d_call: TRBD2
v_call: TRBV24-1
j_call: TRBJ2-4
clone_size: .
cdr3_aa: CATSASTSGGAGVKNIPYF
cdr3_nt: TGTGCCACCAGTGCTTCCACTAGCGGGGGGGCCGGAGTCAAAAACATTCCGTACTTC

d_call: .
v_call: TRBV19
j_call: TRBJ1-5
clone_size: few
cdr3_aa: CASSIAGYSNQPQHF
cdr3_nt: TGTGCCAGTAGTATAGCGGGGTATAGCAATCAGCCCCAGCATTTT

d_call: .
v_call: TRBV3-1
j_call: TRBJ2-6
clone_size: .
cdr3_aa: CASSPDRSLGGFVVRANVLTF
cdr3_nt: TGTGCCAGCAGCCCCGACAGGTCCTTGGGAGGTTTTGTTGTTAGAGCCAACGTCCTGACTTTC

d_call: TRBD2
v_call: TRBV27
j_call: TRBJ2-1
clone_size: .
cdr3_aa: CASSFVAGGYNEQFF
cdr3_nt: TGTGCCAGCAGTTTTGTCGCGGGGGGTTACAATGAGCAGTTCTTC

d_call: .
v_call: TRBV5-4
j_call: TRBJ2-4
clone_size: few
cdr3_aa: CASSLVAENIQYF
cdr3_nt: TGTGCCAGCAGCTTGGTGGCAGAGAACATTCAGTACTTC

d_call: .
v_call: TRBV5-4
j_call: TRBJ2-1
clone_size: .
cdr3_aa: CASSLIEGEQFF
cdr3_nt: TGTGCCAGCAGCTTAATCGAAGGTGAGCAGTTCTTC

d_call: TRBD2
v_call: TRBV6-8
j_call: TRBJ2-2
clone_size: .
cdr3_aa: CASSYSLTSGGHKTGELFF
cdr3_nt: TGTGCCAGCAGTTACTCCCTGACTAGCGGGGGGCACAAGACCGGGGAGCTGTTTTTT

d_call: TRBD2
v_call: TRBV27
j_call: TRBJ2-2
clone_size: .
cdr3_aa: CASSSMLAAFGRGELFF
cdr3_nt: TGTGCCAGCAGTTCCATGCTAGCGGCCTTTGGTAGGGGGGAGCTGTTTTTT

d_call: .
v_call: TRBV24-1
j_call: TRBJ2-1
clone_size: .
cdr3_aa: CATGGAASHNEQFF
cdr3_nt: TGTGCCACCGGGGGGGCGGCGAGTCACAATGAGCAGTTCTTC

d_call: TRBD1
v_call: TRBV5-6
j_call: TRBJ1-6
clone_size: .
cdr3_aa: CASSRWDRDSPLHF
cdr3_nt: TGTGCCAGCAGCCGATGGGACAGGGATTCACCCCTCCACTTT

d_call: TRBD1
v_call: TRBV6-1
j_call: TRBJ2-5
clone_size: few
cdr3_aa: CASRNLQGDQETQYF
cdr3_nt: TGTGCCAGCAGGAACCTACAGGGGGATCAAGAGACCCAGTACTTC

d_call: TRBD2
v_call: TRBV6-1
j_call: TRBJ2-5
clone_size: .
cdr3_aa: CASKRLAGQETQYF
cdr3_nt: TGTGCCAGCAAACGACTAGCGGGGCAAGAGACCCAGTACTTC

d_call: .
v_call: TRBV6-5
j_call: TRBJ2-3
clone_size: .
cdr3_aa: CASRFSWFLVLSASTDTQYF
cdr3_nt: TGTGCCAGCCGATTTTCTTGGTTCCTGGTTCTTTCGGCTAGCACAGATACGCAGTATTTT

d_call: TRBD2
v_call: TRBV7-9
j_call: TRBJ2-1
clone_size: many
cdr3_aa: CASSAMTSGGSSYNEQFF
cdr3_nt: TGTGCCAGCAGCGCGATGACTAGCGGGGGTAGCTCCTACAATGAGCAGTTCTTC

d_call: TRBD2
v_call: TRBV5-4
j_call: TRBJ2-3
clone_size: few
cdr3_aa: CASTQGLDITDTQYF
cdr3_nt: TGTGCCAGCACGCAGGGACTAGACATCACAGATACGCAGTATTTT

d_call: TRBD2
v_call: TRBV7-8
j_call: TRBJ2-3
clone_size: .
cdr3_aa: CASSLVGTSGGTSTDTQYF
cdr3_nt: TGTGCCAGCAGCTTAGTAGGGACTAGCGGGGGCACTAGCACAGATACGCAGTATTTT

d_call: .
v_call: TRBV15
j_call: TRBJ2-1
clone_size: many
cdr3_aa: CATSRDAASNEQFF
cdr3_nt: TGTGCCACCAGCAGAGATGCTGCTTCCAATGAGCAGTTCTTC

d_call: .
v_call: TRBV10-3
j_call: TRBJ1-1
clone_size: few
cdr3_aa: CAISVMGRGNTEAFF
cdr3_nt: TGTGCCATCAGTGTAATGGGGAGGGGGAACACTGAAGCTTTCTTT

d_call: .
v_call: TRBV7-9
j_call: TRBJ2-6
clone_size: many
cdr3_aa: CASSASLGDSGANVLTF
cdr3_nt: TGTGCCAGCAGCGCAAGCCTCGGGGACTCTGGGGCCAACGTCCTGACTTTC

d_call: .
v_call: TRBV2
j_call: TRBJ1-5
clone_size: few
cdr3_aa: CASSDRNSNQPQHF
cdr3_nt: TGTGCCAGCAGTGACAGAAATAGCAATCAGCCCCAGCATTTT

d_call: TRBD1
v_call: TRBV10-2
j_call: TRBJ1-1
clone_size: .
cdr3_aa: CASSRDRGSEAFF
cdr3_nt: TGCGCCAGCAGCCGGGACAGGGGTTCAGAAGCTTTCTTT

d_call: TRBD2
v_call: TRBV7-6
j_call: TRBJ2-5
clone_size: many
cdr3_aa: CASSKGLAGAQETQYF
cdr3_nt: TGTGCCAGCAGCAAAGGACTAGCGGGGGCTCAAGAGACCCAGTACTTC

d_call: TRBD1
v_call: TRBV6-6
j_call: TRBJ1-5
clone_size: once
cdr3_aa: CASSQWTGTGGVQPQHF
cdr3_nt: TGTGCCAGCAGTCAATGGACAGGGACGGGTGGAGTTCAGCCCCAGCATTTT

d_call: .
v_call: TRBV23-1
j_call: TRBJ2-2
clone_size: .
cdr3_aa: CASSPSLVFRRRAGELFF
cdr3_nt: TGCGCCAGCAGTCCCTCTCTGGTTTTCCGCAGGAGGGCCGGGGAGCTGTTTTTT

d_call: .
v_call: TRBV20-1
j_call: TRBJ1-2
clone_size: few
cdr3_aa: CSARPELSFYGYTF
cdr3_nt: TGCAGTGCTAGACCAGAGTTAAGTTTCTATGGCTACACCTTC

d_call: .
v_call: TRBV2
j_call: TRBJ1-4
clone_size: .
cdr3_aa: CASSQQSNEKLFF
cdr3_nt: TGTGCCAGCAGTCAACAGAGTAATGAAAAACTGTTTTTT

d_call: TRBD1
v_call: TRBV6-2/TRBV6-3
j_call: TRBJ2-7
clone_size: .
cdr3_aa: CASSYPARTGATYEQYF
cdr3_nt: TGTGCCAGCAGTTACCCTGCCCGGACAGGGGCAACCTACGAGCAGTACTTC

d_call: .
v_call: TRBV7-2
j_call: TRBJ1-6
clone_size: .
cdr3_aa: CASSLRNSYSPLHF
cdr3_nt: TGTGCCAGCAGCTTGAGAAATTCCTATTCACCCCTCCACTTT

d_call: TRBD2
v_call: TRBV18
j_call: TRBJ2-1
clone_size: .
cdr3_aa: CASSPTGGRDEQFF
cdr3_nt: TGTGCCAGCTCACCGACGGGGGGGCGGGATGAGCAGTTCTTC

d_call: .
v_call: TRBV27
j_call: TRBJ2-7
clone_size: .
cdr3_aa: CAAGFTSYEQYF
cdr3_nt: TGTGCCGCCGGGTTCACCTCCTACGAGCAGTACTTC

d_call: TRBD1
v_call: TRBV6-1
j_call: TRBJ1-3
clone_size: .
cdr3_aa: CASSRQGPAILDSGNTIYF
cdr3_nt: TGTGCCAGCTCCAGACAGGGACCAGCAATACTCGACTCTGGAAACACCATATATTTT

d_call: .
v_call: TRBV12-3/TRBV12-4
j_call: TRBJ2-4
clone_size: few
cdr3_aa: CAAAQGNIQYF
cdr3_nt: TGTGCCGCAGCGCAGGGAAACATTCAGTACTTC

d_call: .
v_call: TRBV6-2/TRBV6-3
j_call: TRBJ2-2
clone_size: .
cdr3_aa: CASSYGQETITGELFF
cdr3_nt: TGTGCCAGCAGTTACGGGCAGGAAACTATCACCGGGGAGCTGTTTTTT